Here is one TCR beta chain with its context. Only a few counts were recorded for this clonotype. The antigen this receptor binds is unknown. No qualities accompany the bases; no much larger clone lies one base away. The library was made by 5' RACE. TCRdb shows the sequencer as NextSeq 500. The TCR library protocol attached unique molecular identifiers to individual cDNA molecules to correct for sequencing error and PCR bias. TCR alpha and beta chains were both sequenced, and the abundances of alpha and beta sequences in each sample were closely correlated with each other. The study's own analysis went as follows. V gene, J gene and CDR3 annotation of TCR sequences was performed with Decombinator V4. TCRs were defined as expanded if a significant change between any two time points was detected under a Poisson model with p below 0.0001. TCR abundances were normalised to the total number of TCRs sequenced in each sample and reported as counts per million. A search of VDJdb, accessed on 1 November 2021, was run for TCRs annotated to CMV, EBV and SARS-CoV-2, with TCRs annotated for multiple antigens excluded. TCRdb ran its own pipeline on the public reads, namely fastp trimming at Q25 and MiXCR clone calling, and kept in-frame beta chains. One record per CDR3 amino acid sequence lists the most common genes and DNA. What appears here as the V and J calls and clone size reflects TCRdb's work, not the paper's. The table for this sample lists about 30,000 distinct CDR3 sequences; roughly 5% of them were counted only once. The ten largest clones take up approximately 10% of the sample.

The data originate from a study of early T cells in non-severe SARS-CoV-2 infection (dated by TCRdb to the early 2020s). Regarding the study in general: Bulk RNA from unsorted whole blood was used for TCR sequencing, so alpha and beta chains could not be paired. Study-wide findings and limitations: VDJdb matching was skewed toward anti-spike CD8 responses and likely underestimated virus-specific expansions by missing private and CD4 specificities.

This was a case-control study nested in a cohort of healthcare workers in London, UK, who had nasopharyngeal swab PCR tests and blood samples taken every week. Between 23 and 31 March 2020, the week of the UK lockdown, healthcare workers were enrolled and then followed up weekly for as long as 16 weeks. Sequencing was carried out using whole blood. This TCR derives from an adult who was a healthcare worker with PCR-confirmed SARS-CoV-2 infection or an uninfected control (not recorded which).

The CDR3: CSAQGVRKSSGNTIYF. The DNA reads as follows: TGCAGTGCCCAAGGGGTCAGAAAGTCCTCTGGAAACACCATATATTTT. The chain is made from TRBV20-1 and TRBJ1-3; TRBD1 could be the D gene, as 5 bases match. CDR1 and CDR2 are read off the germline V gene (reference sequence) as DFQATT and SNEGSKA. Spanning cysteine to phenylalanine, the CDR3 consists of 16 amino acids. The sequence is cut down to CDR3 DNA, 48 bases in frame from base 1. V loses 6 bases, J loses 0 bases, and the germline ends lie 18 bases apart.